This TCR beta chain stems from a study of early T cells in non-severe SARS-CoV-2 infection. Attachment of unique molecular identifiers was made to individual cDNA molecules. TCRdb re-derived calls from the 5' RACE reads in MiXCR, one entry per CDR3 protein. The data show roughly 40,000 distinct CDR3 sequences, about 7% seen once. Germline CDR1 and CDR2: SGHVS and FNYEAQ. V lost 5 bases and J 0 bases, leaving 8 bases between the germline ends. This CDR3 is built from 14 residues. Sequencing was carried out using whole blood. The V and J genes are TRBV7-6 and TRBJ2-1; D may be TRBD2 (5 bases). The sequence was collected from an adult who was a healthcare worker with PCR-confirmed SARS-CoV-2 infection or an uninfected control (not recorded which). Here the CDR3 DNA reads TGTGCCAGCAGCCCTCGGGGCTCCTACAATGAGCAGTTCTTC. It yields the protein CASSPRGSYNEQFF.